The T cell receptor (beta chain) under discussion was sequenced for a study of cytomegalovirus exposure and HLA in healthy donors. Study-wide results and caveats: Among TCR beta chains of equal frequency, HLA-associated ones were more clonally expanded in a later analysis. TCR association rates varied by HLA locus in a later analysis, with DRB1 highest and HLA-C lowest. Previous analysis showed most TCR beta V segments were productive about 90% or about 30% of the time.

Though probably carrying unrecorded immune exposures, donors were nominally healthy at sampling. The V gene's germline CDR1 is SGHAT and CDR2 FQNNGV. V shed 3 bases and J 4 bases; nucleotides not matched to a gene: 3. This CDR3 is 14 amino acids long. This PCR relied on a set of 60 Vbeta primers and 13 Jbeta primers. Sequenced by immunoSEQ multiplex PCR; TCRdb stores in-frame clones only, minus some. The sample holds 45,000 to 75,000 clones, about 70% seen once. With respect to this clone: Its antigen is not known.

This sequence originates from an older woman in good health and CMV-seropositive. The J gene is TRBJ2-1, the V gene TRBV11-2; 7 bases are a match to TRBD1. Source material: PBMCs. CDR3 sequence reads: CASSFWGQYNEQFF. The CDR3 DNA is TGTGCCAGCAGCTTCTGGGGACAGTACAATGAGCAGTTCTTC.